A selection of T cell receptor beta chains follows, all from one sample in a study of T cell responses to AZD1222 COVID-19 vaccine. Measured with immunoSEQ multiplex PCR; TCRdb has only the in-frame clones, and not every one. Found here are 100,000 to 110,000 clones, about nine tenths of them singletons; the top ten hold more than 1.5%. This material consisted of peripheral blood, taken on day 0 of AZD1222 vaccination. The receptors stem from an adult in good health. Both conserved end residues are part of each CDR3. Fields, in order: clone size, CDR3 length, J gene, D gene, V gene, CDR3 DNA, CDR3 protein. D genes are given only for firm matches. Only part of the rows carry a size: once, few, many, or a class if the clone is expanded.

size: once
length: 14
J: TRBJ1-4
D: NA
V: TRBV28
DNA: NA
CDR3: CASSLVRFGEKLFF

size: NA
length: 14
J: TRBJ1-3
D: NA
V: TRBV3-1/TRBV3-2
DNA: TGTGCCAGCAGCCTAGGGGCGGGTGGAAACACCATATATTTT
CDR3: CASSLGAGGNTIYF

size: NA
length: 18
J: TRBJ2-2
D: TRBD1
V: TRBV18
DNA: TGTGCCAGCTCACCCACCACGGACAGGAGTTTGGACACCGGGGAGCTGTTTTTT
CDR3: CASSPTTDRSLDTGELFF

size: NA
length: 13
J: TRBJ1-1
D: NA
V: TRBV5-1
DNA: TGCGCCAGCAGCTCGGGCCTTCCGACTGAAGCTTTCTTT
CDR3: CASSSGLPTEAFF

size: once
length: 15
J: TRBJ1-3
D: NA
V: TRBV19
DNA: TGTGCCAGTAGTATCAAGCAGGCCTCTGGAAACACCATATATTTT
CDR3: CASSIKQASGNTIYF

size: NA
length: 13
J: TRBJ1-2
D: NA
V: TRBV6-5
DNA: TGTGCCAGCAGGGTGGACGGAGTTTATGGCTACACCTTC
CDR3: CASRVDGVYGYTF

size: NA
length: 13
J: TRBJ1-2
D: NA
V: TRBV9
DNA: TGTGCCAGCAGACGGGGGGAGGACTATGGCTACACCTTC
CDR3: CASRRGEDYGYTF

size: NA
length: 18
J: TRBJ1-2
D: NA
V: TRBV14
DNA: TGTGCCAGCAGCCAAGTGGCGACTCCCGACCCGACTAACTATGGCTACACCTTC
CDR3: CASSQVATPDPTNYGYTF

size: NA
length: 15
J: TRBJ1-1
D: NA
V: TRBV5-1
DNA: TGCGCCAGCAGCTCGAGGGGAAGCCTGAACACTGAAGCTTTCTTT
CDR3: CASSSRGSLNTEAFF

size: NA
length: 17
J: TRBJ2-3
D: TRBD2
V: TRBV11-2
DNA: TGTGCCAGCAGCTTAGATCCTGGGCGGGGGGCAAGAGATACGCAGTATTTT
CDR3: CASSLDPGRGARDTQYF

size: NA
length: 16
J: TRBJ1-2
D: NA
V: TRBV6-6
DNA: TGTGCCAGCAGTCGACACTCTCCCAGTTCTAACTATGGCTACACCTTC
CDR3: CASSRHSPSSNYGYTF

size: NA
length: 18
J: TRBJ2-2
D: TRBD2
V: TRBV7-9
DNA: TGTGCCAGCAGCTCTTTTTTTGGAGCGGGAGTGGGCACCGGGGAGCTGTTTTTT
CDR3: CASSSFFGAGVGTGELFF